This TCR beta chain was captured by sequencing in a study of blood T cell repertoires in COVID-19. Study-wide context: Acute and convalescent COVID-19 specimens originated in the United States, Italy and Spain.

The Seattle site enrolled patients during active infection and followed them longitudinally. How the authors handled the data: Estimates of nucleated cell counts were drawn from the amplification of reference gene primers. Only in-frame clones appear in the TCRdb table, and some are missing; sequencing was by immunoSEQ multiplex PCR. The V and J calls and clone size were taken over from that table, and D and trimming were inferred from the DNA. The sample holds about 210,000 clones, 75% to 85% seen once. From germline, CDR1 is SGHAT and CDR2 FQDESV (reference sequence). The CDR3 runs 15 residues. V shed 1 base and J shed 0 bases, with 7 bases lying between them.

The gene calls are TRBV11-1 and TRBJ2-1; maybe TRBD2 (5 bases). The source of this sequence is a man aged 45-65 years with COVID-19, enrolled during active disease. Sample: peripheral blood. Here the CDR3 reads CASSLGGSSYNEQFF. The CDR3 nucleotides are TGTGCCAGCAGCTTAGGTGGGAGCTCCTACAATGAGCAGTTCTTC. The full variable domain, rest sourced from reference TRBV11-1 and TRBJ2-1, is EAEVAQSPRYKITEKSQAVAFWCDPISGHATLYWYRQILGQGPELLVQFQDESVVDDSQLPKDRFSAERLKGVDSTLKIQPAELGDSAMYLCASSLGGSSYNEQFFGPGTRLTVL.